A selection of T cell receptor beta chains follows, all from one sample in a study of PD-1 blockade in classical Hodgkin lymphoma. Profiling relied on immunoSEQ multiplex PCR, and the TCRdb table lists in-frame clones only, not all of them. The sample yields some 30,000 clones, about 88% seen once. Sequencing was carried out using CD4+ T cells from blood. The receptors were sampled from a human donor with classical Hodgkin lymphoma. The CDR3 runs from the conserved cysteine through the conserved F or W. Fields, in order: CDR3 protein, CDR3 DNA, D gene, clone size, V gene, J gene. A D gene is named only where the DNA matches it firmly. Part of the rows lack a size; the others show once, few, many or a class for expanded clones.

CDR3: CASSRRQGANTGELFF
DNA: TGTGCCAGCAGCCGCCGACAGGGGGCGAACACCGGGGAGCTGTTTTTT
D: TRBD1
size: .
V: TRBV7-8
J: TRBJ2-2

CDR3: CASRFRDRSSYEQYF
DNA: TGTGCCAGCAGGTTCCGGGACAGGAGTTCCTACGAGCAGTACTTC
D: TRBD1
size: once
V: TRBV7-1
J: TRBJ2-7

CDR3: CASSKGGDGEQYF
DNA: TGTGCCAGCAGCAAGGGAGGGGATGGCGAGCAGTACTTC
D: TRBD2
size: .
V: TRBV11-1
J: TRBJ2-7

CDR3: CASSPQASNQPQHF
DNA: TGTGCCAGCAGCCCCCAGGCGTCCAATCAGCCCCAGCATTTT
D: .
size: .
V: TRBV7-9
J: TRBJ1-5

CDR3: CASSFRRAGGDNEQFF
DNA: TGTGCCAGCAGCTTTCGACGAGCGGGAGGGGACAATGAGCAGTTCTTC
D: TRBD2
size: .
V: TRBV7-3
J: TRBJ2-1

CDR3: CASSPGQGEAGANVLTF
DNA: TGTGCCAGCAGCCCCGGGCAGGGCGAGGCTGGGGCCAACGTCCTGACTTTC
D: .
size: .
V: TRBV7-3
J: TRBJ2-6

CDR3: CASRGLAGGRLIRALIETQYF
DNA: TGTGCCAGCAGGGGACTAGCGGGAGGACGACTTATCCGGGCCCTTATCGAGACCCAGTACTTC
D: TRBD2
size: .
V: TRBV28
J: TRBJ2-5

CDR3: CASSFLRAGYQPQHF
DNA: TGTGCCAGCAGTTTCTTAAGAGCAGGGTATCAGCCCCAGCATTTT
D: .
size: .
V: TRBV28
J: TRBJ1-5

CDR3: CASSSNRGRFDEQYF
DNA: TGTGCCAGCAGCAGCAACAGGGGCAGGTTTGACGAGCAGTACTTC
D: TRBD1
size: .
V: TRBV11-2
J: TRBJ2-7

CDR3: CASNKQGLNYGYTF
DNA: TGTGCCAGCAATAAACAAGGGCTTAACTATGGCTACACCTTC
D: .
size: .
V: TRBV6-1
J: TRBJ1-2

CDR3: CASSWEWADTQYF
DNA: TGTGCCAGCAGCTGGGAGTGGGCAGATACGCAGTATTTT
D: .
size: .
V: TRBV7-9
J: TRBJ2-3